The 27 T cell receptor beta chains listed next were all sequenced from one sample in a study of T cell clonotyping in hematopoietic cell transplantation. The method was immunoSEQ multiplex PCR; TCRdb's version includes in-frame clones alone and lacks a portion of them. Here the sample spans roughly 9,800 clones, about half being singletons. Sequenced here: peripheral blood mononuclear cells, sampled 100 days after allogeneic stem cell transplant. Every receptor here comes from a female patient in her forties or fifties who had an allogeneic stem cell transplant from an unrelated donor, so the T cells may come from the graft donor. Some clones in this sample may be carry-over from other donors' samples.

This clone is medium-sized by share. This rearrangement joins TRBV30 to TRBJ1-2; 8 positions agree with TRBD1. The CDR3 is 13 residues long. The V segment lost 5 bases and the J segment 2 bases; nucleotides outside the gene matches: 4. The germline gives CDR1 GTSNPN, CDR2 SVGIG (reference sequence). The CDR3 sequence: CAWGQGQNYGYTF. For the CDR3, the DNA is TGTGCCTGGGGACAGGGACAGAACTATGGCTACACCTTC.

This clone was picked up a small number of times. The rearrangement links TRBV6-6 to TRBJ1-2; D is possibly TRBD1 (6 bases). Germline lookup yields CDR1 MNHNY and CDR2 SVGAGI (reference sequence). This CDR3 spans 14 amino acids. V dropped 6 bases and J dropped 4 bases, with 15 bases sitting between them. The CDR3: CASRGGQTFYGYTF. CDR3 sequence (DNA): TGTGCCAGCAGGGGCGGACAGACGTTCTATGGCTACACCTTC.

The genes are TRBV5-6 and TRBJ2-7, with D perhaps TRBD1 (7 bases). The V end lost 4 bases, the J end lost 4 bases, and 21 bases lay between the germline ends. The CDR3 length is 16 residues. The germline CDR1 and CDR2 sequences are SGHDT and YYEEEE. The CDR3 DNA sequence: TGTGCCAGCAGCGGGAGGACAGGCCTACTGCCTTACGAGCAGTACTTC. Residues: CASSGRTGLLPYEQYF.

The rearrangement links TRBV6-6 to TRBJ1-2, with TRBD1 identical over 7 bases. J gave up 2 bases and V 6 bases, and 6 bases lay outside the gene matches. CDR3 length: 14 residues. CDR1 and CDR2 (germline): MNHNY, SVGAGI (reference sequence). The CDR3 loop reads CASSRGQANYGYTF. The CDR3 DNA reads TGTGCCAGCAGCCGCGGACAGGCCAACTATGGCTACACCTTC.

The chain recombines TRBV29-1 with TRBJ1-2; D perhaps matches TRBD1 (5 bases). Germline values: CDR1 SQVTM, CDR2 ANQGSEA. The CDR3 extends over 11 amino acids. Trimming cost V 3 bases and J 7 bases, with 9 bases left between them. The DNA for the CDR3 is TGCAGCGTTGAGCGGACAACTGGCTACACCTTC. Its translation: CSVERTTGYTF.

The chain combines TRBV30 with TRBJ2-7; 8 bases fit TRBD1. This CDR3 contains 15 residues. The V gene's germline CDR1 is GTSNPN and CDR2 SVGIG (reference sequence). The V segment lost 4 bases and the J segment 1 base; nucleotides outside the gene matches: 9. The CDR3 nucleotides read TGTGCCTGGAACCAGAGACAGGGGAGGTCCTACGAGCAGTACTTC. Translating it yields CAWNQRQGRSYEQYF.

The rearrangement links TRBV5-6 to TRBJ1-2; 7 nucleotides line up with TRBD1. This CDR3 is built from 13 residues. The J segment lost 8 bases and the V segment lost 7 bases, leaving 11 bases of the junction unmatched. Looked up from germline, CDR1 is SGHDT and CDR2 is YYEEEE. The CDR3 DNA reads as TGTGCCAGCTGCCAGGGGGGGCAAGGCGGCTACACCTTC. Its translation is CASCQGGQGGYTF. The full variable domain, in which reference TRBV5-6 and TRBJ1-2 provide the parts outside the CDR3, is DAGVTQSPTHLIKTRGQQVTLRCSPKSGHDTVSWYQQALGQGPQFIFQYYEEEERQRGNFPDRFSGHQFPNYSSELNVNALLLGDSALYLCASCQGGQGGYTFGSGTRLTVV.

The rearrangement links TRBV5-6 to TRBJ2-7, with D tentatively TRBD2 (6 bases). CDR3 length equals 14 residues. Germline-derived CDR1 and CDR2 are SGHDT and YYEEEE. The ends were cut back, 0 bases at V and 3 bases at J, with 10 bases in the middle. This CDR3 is CASSLGGDFYEQYF. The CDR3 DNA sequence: TGTGCCAGCAGCTTGGGTGGGGACTTCTACGAGCAGTACTTC. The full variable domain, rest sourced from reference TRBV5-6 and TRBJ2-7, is DAGVTQSPTHLIKTRGQQVTLRCSPKSGHDTVSWYQQALGQGPQFIFQYYEEEERQRGNFPDRFSGHQFPNYSSELNVNALLLGDSALYLCASSLGGDFYEQYFGPGTRLTVT.

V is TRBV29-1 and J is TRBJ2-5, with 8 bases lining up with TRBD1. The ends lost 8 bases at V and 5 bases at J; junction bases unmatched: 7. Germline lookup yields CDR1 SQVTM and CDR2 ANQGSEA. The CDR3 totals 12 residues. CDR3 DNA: TGCAGCTATGGACAGGGCGCCGAGACCCAGTACTTC. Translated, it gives CSYGQGAETQYF.

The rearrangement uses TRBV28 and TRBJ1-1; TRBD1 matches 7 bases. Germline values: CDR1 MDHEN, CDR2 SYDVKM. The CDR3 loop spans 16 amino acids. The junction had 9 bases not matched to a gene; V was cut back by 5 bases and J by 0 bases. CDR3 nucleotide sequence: TGTGCCAGCAGTCTATTGACAGGGACTGTGAACACTGAAGCTTTCTTT. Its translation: CASSLLTGTVNTEAFF.

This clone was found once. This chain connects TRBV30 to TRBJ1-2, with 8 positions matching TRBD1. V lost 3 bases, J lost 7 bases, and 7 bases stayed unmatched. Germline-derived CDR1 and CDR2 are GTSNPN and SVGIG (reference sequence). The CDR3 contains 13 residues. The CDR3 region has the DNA TGTGCCTGGAGCTCCGGGACAGGTTTTGGCTACACCTTC. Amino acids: CAWSSGTGFGYTF.

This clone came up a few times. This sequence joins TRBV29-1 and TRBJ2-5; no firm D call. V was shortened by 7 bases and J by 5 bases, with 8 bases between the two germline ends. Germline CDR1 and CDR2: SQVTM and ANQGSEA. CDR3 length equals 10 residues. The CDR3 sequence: CSGIQETQYF. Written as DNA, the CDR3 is TGCAGCGGCATACAGGAGACCCAGTACTTC.

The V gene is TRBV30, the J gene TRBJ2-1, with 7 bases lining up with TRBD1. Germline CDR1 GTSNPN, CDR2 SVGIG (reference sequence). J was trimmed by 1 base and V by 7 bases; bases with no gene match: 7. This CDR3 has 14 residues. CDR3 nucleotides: TGTGCCTCCCTAGGGGGCGTGTCCTACAATGAGCAGTTCTTC. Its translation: CASLGGVSYNEQFF.

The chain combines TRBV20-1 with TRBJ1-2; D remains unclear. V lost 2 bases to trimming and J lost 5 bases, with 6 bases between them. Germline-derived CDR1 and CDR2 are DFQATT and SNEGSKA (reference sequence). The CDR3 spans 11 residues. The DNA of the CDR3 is TGCAGTGCTAGAAGGGAATATGGCTACACCTTC. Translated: CSARREYGYTF.

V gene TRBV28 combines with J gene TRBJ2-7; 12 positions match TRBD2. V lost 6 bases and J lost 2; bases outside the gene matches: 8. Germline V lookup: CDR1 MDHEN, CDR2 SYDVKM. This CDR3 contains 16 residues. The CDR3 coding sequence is TGTGCCAGCAGCCCCCCTGGACTAGCGGGAACCTACGAGCAGTACTTC. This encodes CASSPPGLAGTYEQYF.

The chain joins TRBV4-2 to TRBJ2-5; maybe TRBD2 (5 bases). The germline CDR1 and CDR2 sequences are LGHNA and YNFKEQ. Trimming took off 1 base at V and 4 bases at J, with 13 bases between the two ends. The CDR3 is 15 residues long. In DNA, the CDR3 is TGTGCCAGCAGCCAAGTTGAGTCCAGCGGAGAGACCCAGTACTTC. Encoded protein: CASSQVESSGETQYF.

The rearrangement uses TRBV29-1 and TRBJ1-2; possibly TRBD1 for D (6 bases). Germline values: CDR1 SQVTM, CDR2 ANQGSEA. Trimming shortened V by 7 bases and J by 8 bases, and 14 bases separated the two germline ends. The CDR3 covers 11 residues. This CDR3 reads CSDKEGGGYTF. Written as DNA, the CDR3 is TGCAGCGATAAAGAGGGGGGCGGCTACACCTTC.

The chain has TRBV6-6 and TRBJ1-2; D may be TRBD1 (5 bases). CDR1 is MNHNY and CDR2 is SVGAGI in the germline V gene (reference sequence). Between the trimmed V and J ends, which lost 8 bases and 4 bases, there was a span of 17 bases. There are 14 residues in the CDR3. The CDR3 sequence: CASERDGGIYGYTF. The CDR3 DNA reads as TGTGCCAGCGAACGGGACGGAGGCATCTATGGCTACACCTTC.

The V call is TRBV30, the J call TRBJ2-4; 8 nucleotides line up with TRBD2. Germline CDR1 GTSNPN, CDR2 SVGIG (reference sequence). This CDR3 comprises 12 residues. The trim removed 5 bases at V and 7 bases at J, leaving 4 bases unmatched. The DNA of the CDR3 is TGTGCCTGGGGCGGGGGGCTGAACATTCAGTACTTC. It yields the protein CAWGGGLNIQYF.

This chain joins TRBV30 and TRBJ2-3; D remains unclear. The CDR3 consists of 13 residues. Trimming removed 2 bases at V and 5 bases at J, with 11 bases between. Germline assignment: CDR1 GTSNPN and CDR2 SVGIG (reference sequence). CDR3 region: CAWSPKDGDTQYF. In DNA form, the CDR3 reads TGTGCCTGGAGTCCCAAGGACGGAGATACGCAGTATTTT.

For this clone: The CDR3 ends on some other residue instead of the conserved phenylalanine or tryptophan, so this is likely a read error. CDR3 in DNA: TGTGCCTGGAGTGTAGGTGTGAACTACGAGCAGTACCTC. Protein product: CAWSVGVNYEQYL. The chain uses TRBV30 and TRBJ2-7; D is unclear. From germline, CDR1 is GTSNPN and CDR2 SVGIG (reference sequence). The V end was cut by 0 bases, the J end by 3 bases, with 9 bases between. There are 13 residues in the CDR3.

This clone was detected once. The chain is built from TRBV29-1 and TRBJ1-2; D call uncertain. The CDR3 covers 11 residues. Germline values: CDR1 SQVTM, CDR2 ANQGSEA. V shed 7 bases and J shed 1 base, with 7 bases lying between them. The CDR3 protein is CSEGGNYGYTF. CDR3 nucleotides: TGCAGCGAAGGTGGTAACTATGGCTACACCTTC.

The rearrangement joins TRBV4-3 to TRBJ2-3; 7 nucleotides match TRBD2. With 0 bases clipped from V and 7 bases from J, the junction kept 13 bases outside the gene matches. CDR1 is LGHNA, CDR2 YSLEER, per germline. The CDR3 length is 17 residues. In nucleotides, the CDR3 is TGCGCCAGCAGCCAAGAGGCGGGAGCGGGAAGTTCAAATACGCAGTATTTT. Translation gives CASSQEAGAGSSNTQYF.

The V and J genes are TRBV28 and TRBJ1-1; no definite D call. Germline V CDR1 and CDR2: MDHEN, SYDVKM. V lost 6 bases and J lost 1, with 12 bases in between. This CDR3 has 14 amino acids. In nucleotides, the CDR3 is TGTGCCAGCAGCCCCCCGGACGGGAACACTGAAGCTTTCTTT. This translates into CASSPPDGNTEAFF.

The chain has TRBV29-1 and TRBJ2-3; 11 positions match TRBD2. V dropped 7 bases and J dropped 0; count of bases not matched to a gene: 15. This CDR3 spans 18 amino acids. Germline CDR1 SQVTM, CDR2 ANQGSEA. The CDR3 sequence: CSESGGLAEGGSTDTQYF. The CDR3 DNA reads TGCAGCGAATCTGGGGGACTAGCGGAGGGGGGGAGCACAGATACGCAGTATTTT.

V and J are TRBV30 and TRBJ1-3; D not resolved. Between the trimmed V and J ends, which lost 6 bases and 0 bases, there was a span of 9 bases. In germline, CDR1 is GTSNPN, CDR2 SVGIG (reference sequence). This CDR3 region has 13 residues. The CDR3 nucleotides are TGTGCCTGCGGGAAGAGCTCTGGAAACACCATATATTTT. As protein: CACGKSSGNTIYF. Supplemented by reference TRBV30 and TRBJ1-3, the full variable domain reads SQTIHQWPATLVQPVGSPLSLECTVEGTSNPNLYWYRQAAGRGLQLLFYSVGIGQISSEVPQNLSASRPQDRQFILSSKKLLLSDSGFYLCACGKSSGNTIYFGEGSWLTVV.

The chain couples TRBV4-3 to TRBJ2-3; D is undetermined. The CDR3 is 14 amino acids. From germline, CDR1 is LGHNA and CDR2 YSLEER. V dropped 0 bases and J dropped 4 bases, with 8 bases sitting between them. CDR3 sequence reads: CASSQDLEADTQYF. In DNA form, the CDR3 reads TGCGCCAGCAGCCAAGATCTAGAGGCAGATACGCAGTATTTT.